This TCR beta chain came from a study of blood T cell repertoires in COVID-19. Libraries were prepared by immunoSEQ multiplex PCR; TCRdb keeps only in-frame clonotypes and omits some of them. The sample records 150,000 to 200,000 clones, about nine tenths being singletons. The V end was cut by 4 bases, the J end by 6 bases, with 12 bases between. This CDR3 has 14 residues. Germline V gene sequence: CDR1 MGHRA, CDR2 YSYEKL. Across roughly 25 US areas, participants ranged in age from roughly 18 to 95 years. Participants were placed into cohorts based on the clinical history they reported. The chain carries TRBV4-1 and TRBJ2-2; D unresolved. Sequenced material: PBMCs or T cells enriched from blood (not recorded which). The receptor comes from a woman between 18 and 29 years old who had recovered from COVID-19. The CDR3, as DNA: TGCGCCAGCAGCCCCCTAGGCGTTTCCGGGGAGCTGTTTTTT. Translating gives CASSPLGVSGELFF.